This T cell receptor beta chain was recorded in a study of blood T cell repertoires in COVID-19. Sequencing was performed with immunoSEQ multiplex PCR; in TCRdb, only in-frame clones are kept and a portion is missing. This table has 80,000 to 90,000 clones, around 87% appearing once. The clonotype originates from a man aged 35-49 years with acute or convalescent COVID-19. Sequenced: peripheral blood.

In DNA form, the CDR3 reads TGCGCCAGCAGCTCCGGTCGTGGGCCGGCTAATGAAAAACTGTTTTTT. Its protein product is CASSSGRGPANEKLFF. The gene calls are TRBV5-1 and TRBJ1-4; D is unresolved. Trimming pared 3 bases from V and 3 bases from J, leaving 15 bases between. The CDR3 is made up of 16 amino acids. In germline, CDR1 is SGHRS, CDR2 YFSETQ.